This TCR beta chain emerged from a study of technical replicates of blood from several donors (dated by TCRdb to about 2017). Library prep was done by the immunoSEQ multiplex PCR assay. TCRdb mirrors the immuneACCESS table, restricted to in-frame sequences. Some clones are absent from its copies; in checked studies, under half trace to an unresolved V gene, and the reason for the others is unknown. This sample has approximately 73,000 clones in its table, and around 93% of those were observed once. The leading ten clones occupy 0.25% of the sample. Trimming costs V 5 bases and J 6 bases, and their ends lie 9 bases apart. Looking up the germline V gene (reference sequence) yields CDR1 DFQATT and CDR2 SNEGSKA. Its CDR3 holds 11 amino acids, cysteine through phenylalanine. Only the CDR3 DNA is retained, 33 bases long and in frame from the first base. This clone has only one observation. Its antigen remains undetermined. No much larger clone is present one base from it, and per-base qualities are unavailable.

The TCR was taken from a human donor in good health. Sequencing input: T cells isolated from PBMCs. The sequence links TRBV20-1 to TRBJ2-3, with the D gene uncertain. The CDR3 corresponds to CSAPVGDTQYF. The DNA reads as follows: TGCAGTGCTCCAGTCGGGGATACGCAGTATTTT.